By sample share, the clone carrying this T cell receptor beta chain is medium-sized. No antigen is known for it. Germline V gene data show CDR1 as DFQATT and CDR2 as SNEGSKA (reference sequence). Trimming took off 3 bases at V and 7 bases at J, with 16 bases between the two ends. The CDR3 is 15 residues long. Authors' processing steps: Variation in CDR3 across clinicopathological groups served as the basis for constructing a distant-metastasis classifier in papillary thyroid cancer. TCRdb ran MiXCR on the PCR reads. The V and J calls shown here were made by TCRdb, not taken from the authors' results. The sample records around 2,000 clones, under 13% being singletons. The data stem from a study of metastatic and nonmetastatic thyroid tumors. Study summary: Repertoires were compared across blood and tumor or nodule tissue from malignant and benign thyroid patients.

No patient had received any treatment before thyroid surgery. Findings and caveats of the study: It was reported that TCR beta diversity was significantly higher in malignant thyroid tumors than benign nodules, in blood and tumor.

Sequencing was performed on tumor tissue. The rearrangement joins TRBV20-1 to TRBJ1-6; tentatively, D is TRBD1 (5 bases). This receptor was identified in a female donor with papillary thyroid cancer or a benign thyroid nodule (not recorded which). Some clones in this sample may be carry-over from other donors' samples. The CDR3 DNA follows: TGCAGTGCTAGTAGTGACCGGGACGTAAATTCACCCCTCCACTTT. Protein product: CSASSDRDVNSPLHF.